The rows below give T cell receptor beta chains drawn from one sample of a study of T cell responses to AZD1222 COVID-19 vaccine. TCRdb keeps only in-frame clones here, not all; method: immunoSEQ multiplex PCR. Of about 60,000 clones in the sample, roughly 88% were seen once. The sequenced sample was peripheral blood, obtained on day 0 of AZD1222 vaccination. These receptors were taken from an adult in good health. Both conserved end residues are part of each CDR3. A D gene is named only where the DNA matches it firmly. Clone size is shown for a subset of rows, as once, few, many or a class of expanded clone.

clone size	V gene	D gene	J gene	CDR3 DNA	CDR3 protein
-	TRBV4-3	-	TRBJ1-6	TGCGCCAGCAGCCAAGAAGCACGGACAGAGAATTCACCCCTCCACTTT	CASSQEARTENSPLHF
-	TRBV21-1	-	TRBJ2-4	TGTGCCAGCAGCACCCCGACAGGAGCCAAAAACATTCAGTACTTC	CASSTPTGAKNIQYF
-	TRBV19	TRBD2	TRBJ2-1	TGTGCCAGTAGTACCCGGGGAGGGGCCGCTAGCTCCTACAATGAGCAGTTCTTC	CASSTRGGAASSYNEQFF
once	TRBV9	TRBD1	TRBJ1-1	TGTGCCAGCAGCACCCAAGGGGGCCCAAACACTGAAGCTTTCTTT	CASSTQGGPNTEAFF
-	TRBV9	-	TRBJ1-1	TGTGCCAGCAGCGTAGGAGTGATGAACACTGAAGCTTTCTTT	CASSVGVMNTEAFF
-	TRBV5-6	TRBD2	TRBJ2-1	TGTGCCAGCAGCTTGGTGACTAGCGGGAGGAGGGATGAGCAGTTCTTC	CASSLVTSGRRDEQFF
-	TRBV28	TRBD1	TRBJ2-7	TGTGCCAGCAGTTTCGGGACAGAATACGAGCAGTACTTC	CASSFGTEYEQYF
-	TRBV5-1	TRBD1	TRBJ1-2	TGCGCCAGCAGCCCTGACAGGGGAATGGACTATGGCTACACCTTC	CASSPDRGMDYGYTF
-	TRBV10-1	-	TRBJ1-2	TGCGCCAGCAACCAGGGATACTATGGCTACACCTTC	CASNQGYYGYTF
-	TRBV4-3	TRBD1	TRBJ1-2	TGCGCCAGCAGCCATCTAGAGACAGGGGGCTACACCTTC	CASSHLETGGYTF
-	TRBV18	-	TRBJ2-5	TGTGCCAGCTCACCACCGACCGCAGAGACCCAGTACTTC	CASSPPTAETQYF
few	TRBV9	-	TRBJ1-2	TGTGCCAGCAGCCCGCAACCGGGACGGGCTAACTATGGCTACACCTTC	CASSPQPGRANYGYTF
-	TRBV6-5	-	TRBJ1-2	TGTGCCAGCAGTTTATTCGGGGGGTCGCACGGCTACACCTTC	CASSLFGGSHGYTF
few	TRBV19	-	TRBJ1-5	TGTGCCAGTAGTATACAGGGACGAAATCAGCCCCAGCATTTT	CASSIQGRNQPQHF
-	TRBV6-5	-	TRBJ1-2	TGTGCCAGCGGCGCGCCCTACTATGGCTACACCTTC	CASGAPYYGYTF
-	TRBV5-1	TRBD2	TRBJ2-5	TGCGCCAGCAGCTTGGGGGGACTAGCGGGAGGAGAGACCCAGTACTTC	CASSLGGLAGGETQYF
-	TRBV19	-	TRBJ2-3	TGTGCCAGTAGTATAGGGCCAGCTAGCACAGATACGCAGTATTTT	CASSIGPASTDTQYF
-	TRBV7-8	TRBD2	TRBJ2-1	TGTGCCAGCAGCCGCACTAGCGGGAGGACGAACAATGAGCAGTTCTTC	CASSRTSGRTNNEQFF
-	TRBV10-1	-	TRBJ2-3	TGCGCCAGCAAGAGAGGTGGGAGGCGATTTGGTCGAATGGTTTCAGATACGCAGTATTTT	CASKRGGRRFGRMVSDTQYF
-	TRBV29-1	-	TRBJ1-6	TGCAGCGTGGGGGAGGGGGGGAATAATTCACCCCTCCACTTT	CSVGEGGNNSPLHF
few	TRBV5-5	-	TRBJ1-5	TGTGCCAGCAGCCGACAGTACGGCAATCAGCCCCAGCATTTT	CASSRQYGNQPQHF
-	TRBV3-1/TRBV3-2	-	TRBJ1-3	TGTGCCAGCAGCGCACAGGGCACTGGAAACACCATATATTTT	CASSAQGTGNTIYF
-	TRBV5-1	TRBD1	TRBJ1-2	TGCGCCAGCAGCTTGCGGGACAGGGGGCATGGCTACACCTTC	CASSLRDRGHGYTF
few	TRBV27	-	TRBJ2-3	TGTGCCAGCAGTTTATCGTTAAACAGGAGAAGCACAGATACGCAGTATTTT	CASSLSLNRRSTDTQYF
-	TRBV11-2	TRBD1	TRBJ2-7	TGTGCCAGCAGCTTTCGGACAGGGTCCTACGAGCAGTACTTC	CASSFRTGSYEQYF
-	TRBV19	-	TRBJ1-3	TGTGCCAGTAGTAAATTCGGGCCCAGAAGGGTCGGTGGAAACACCATATATTTT	CASSKFGPRRVGGNTIYF
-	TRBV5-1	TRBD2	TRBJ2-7	TGCGCCAGCAGCGCCCAAAGCGGGAATGTATACGAGCAGTACTTC	CASSAQSGNVYEQYF
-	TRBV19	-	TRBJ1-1	TGTGCCAGTAGTCTCACGATCGCAACAGGGAGAACTGAAGCTTTCTTT	CASSLTIATGRTEAFF
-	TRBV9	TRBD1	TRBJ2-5	TGTGCCAGCAGCGTAGCGGCAGGGGGCACAGAGACCCAGTACTTC	CASSVAAGGTETQYF
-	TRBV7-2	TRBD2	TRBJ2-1	TGTGCCAGTAGGAGTAGCGGGAGGGCCTACAATGAGCAGTTCTTC	CASRSSGRAYNEQFF
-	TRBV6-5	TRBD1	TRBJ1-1	TGTGCCAGCAGCCCCGGGACAGGGGCCGGCGGAGCTTTCTTT	CASSPGTGAGGAFF
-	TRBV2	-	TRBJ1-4	TGTGCCGGCCTGTTGGGGATGGGTGATAGTGAAAAACTGTTTTTT	CAGLLGMGDSEKLFF
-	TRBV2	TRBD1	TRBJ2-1	TGTGCCAGCAGTGTAGAAACAGGGGTCGGGAATGAGCAGTTCTTC	CASSVETGVGNEQFF
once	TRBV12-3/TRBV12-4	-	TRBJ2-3	TGTGCCAGCAGTTTTAGGGGGACAAAGCAGTATTTT	CASSFRGTKQYF
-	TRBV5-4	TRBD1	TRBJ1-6	TGTGCCAGCAGCCAGCCGGACAGGGGTTGGAATTCACCCCTCCACTTT	CASSQPDRGWNSPLHF
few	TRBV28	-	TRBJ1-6	TGTGCCAGCAGCCGTGCTACAGGAGGGGGGGATTCGGCCCTCCACTTT	CASSRATGGGDSALHF
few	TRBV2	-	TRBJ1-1	TGTGCCAGCAGTGGGGACAACCGAAGGGCTGAAGCTTTCTTT	CASSGDNRRAEAFF
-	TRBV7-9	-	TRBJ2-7	TGTGCCAGCAGCCCACGGACCGGCCTCGAGCAGTACTTC	CASSPRTGLEQYF
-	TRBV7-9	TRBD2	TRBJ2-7	TGTGCCAGCAGCTTAATAGCGGGAGGGAGTAACGAGCAGTACTTC	CASSLIAGGSNEQYF
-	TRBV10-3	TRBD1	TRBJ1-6	TGTGCCGCAGGCGACAGGGTGGATTCACCCCTCCACTTT	CAAGDRVDSPLHF
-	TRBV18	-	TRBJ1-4	TGTGCCAGCTCACGGACAGCTGGAAATAATGAAAAACTGTTTTTT	CASSRTAGNNEKLFF
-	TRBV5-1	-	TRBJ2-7	TGCGCCAGCAGCTCTACGACGGGGGCGGGGTACGAGCAGTACTTC	CASSSTTGAGYEQYF
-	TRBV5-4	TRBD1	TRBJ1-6	TGTGCCAGCAGCTCGCACCATCTTTTCGGGACAGGGCTGGGATCACCCCTCCACTTT	CASSSHHLFGTGLGSPLHF
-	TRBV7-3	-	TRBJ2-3	TGTGCCAGCAGCTTATACCGAGGACTCAACACAGATACGCAGTATTTT	CASSLYRGLNTDTQYF
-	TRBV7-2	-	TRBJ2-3	TGTGCCAGCAGCCCCTACACAGATACGCAGTATTTT	CASSPYTDTQYF
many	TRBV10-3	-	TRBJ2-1	TGTGCCATCAGTCTGGGGAATGAGCAGTTCTTC	CAISLGNEQFF
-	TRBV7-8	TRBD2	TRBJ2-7	TGTGCCAGCAGCCCAGGGACTAGCGGATACGAGCAGTACTTC	CASSPGTSGYEQYF
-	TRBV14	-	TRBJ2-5	TGTGCCAGCAGCCAACCAGGGGCAGAGACCCAGTACTTC	CASSQPGAETQYF